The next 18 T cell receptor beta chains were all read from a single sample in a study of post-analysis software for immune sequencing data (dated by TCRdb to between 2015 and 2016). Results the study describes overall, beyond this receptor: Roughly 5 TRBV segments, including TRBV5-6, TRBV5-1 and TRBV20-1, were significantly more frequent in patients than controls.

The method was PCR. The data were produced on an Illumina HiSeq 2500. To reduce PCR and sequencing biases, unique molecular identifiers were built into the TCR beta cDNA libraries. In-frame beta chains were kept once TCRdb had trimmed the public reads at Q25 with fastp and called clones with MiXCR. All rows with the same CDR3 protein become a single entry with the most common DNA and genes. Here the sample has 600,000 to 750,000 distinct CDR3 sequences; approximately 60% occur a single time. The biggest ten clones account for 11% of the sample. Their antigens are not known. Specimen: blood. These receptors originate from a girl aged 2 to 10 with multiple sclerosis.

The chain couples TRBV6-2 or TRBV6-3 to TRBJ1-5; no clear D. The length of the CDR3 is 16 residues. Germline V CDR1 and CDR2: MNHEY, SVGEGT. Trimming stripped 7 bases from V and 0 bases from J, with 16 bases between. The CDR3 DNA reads TGTGCCAGCAAAGGCGCGAAACTTTCTAGCAATCAGCCCCAGCATTTT. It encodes CASKGAKLSSNQPQHF.

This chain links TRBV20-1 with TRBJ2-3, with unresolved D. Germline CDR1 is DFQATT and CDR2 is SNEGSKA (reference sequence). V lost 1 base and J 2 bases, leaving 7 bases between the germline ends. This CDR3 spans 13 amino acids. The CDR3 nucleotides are TGCAGTGCTAGAGGCGGAATCACAGATACGCAGTATTTT. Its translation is CSARGGITDTQYF.

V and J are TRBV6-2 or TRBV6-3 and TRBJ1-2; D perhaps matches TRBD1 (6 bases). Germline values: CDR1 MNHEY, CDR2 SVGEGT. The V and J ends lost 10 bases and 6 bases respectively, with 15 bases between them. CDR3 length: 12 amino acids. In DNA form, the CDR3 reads TGTGCCACCCGACCCAACAGGGATGGCTACACCTTC. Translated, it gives CATRPNRDGYTF.

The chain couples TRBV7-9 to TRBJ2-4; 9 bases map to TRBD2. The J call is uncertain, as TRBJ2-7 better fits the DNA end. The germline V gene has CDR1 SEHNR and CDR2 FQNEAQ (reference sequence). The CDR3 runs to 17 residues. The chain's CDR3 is CASSLGALAGSSYEQYF. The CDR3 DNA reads TGTGCCAGCAGCTTAGGAGCCCTAGCGGGGAGTTCCTACGAGCAGTACTTC.

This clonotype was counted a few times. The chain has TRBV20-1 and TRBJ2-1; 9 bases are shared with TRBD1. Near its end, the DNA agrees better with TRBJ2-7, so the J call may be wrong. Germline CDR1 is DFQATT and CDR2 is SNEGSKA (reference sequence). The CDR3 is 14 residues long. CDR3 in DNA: TGCAGTGCTAGAGATCAGGGACAGGGAATCGGGCAGTACTTC. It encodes CSARDQGQGIGQYF.

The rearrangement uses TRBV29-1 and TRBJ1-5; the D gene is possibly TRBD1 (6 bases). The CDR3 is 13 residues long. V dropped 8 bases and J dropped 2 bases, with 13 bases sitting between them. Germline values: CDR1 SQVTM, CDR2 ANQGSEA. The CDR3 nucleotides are TGCAGCACGGGGGAGGGGGGCAATCAGCCCCAGCATTTT. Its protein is CSTGEGGNQPQHF. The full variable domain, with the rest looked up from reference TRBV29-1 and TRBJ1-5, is SAVISQKPSRDICQRGTSLTIQCQVDSQVTMMFWYRQQPGQSLTLIATANQGSEATYESGFVIDKFPISRPNLTFSTLTVSNMSPEDSSIYLCSTGEGGNQPQHFGDGTRLSIL.

The DNA for the CDR3 is TGTGCCAGCAGTACCCGGGACAGATACACAGATACGCAGTATTTT. Protein: CASSTRDRYTDTQYF. The chain employs TRBV6-6 and TRBJ2-3; 7 nucleotides agree with TRBD1. Germline assignment: CDR1 MNHNY and CDR2 SVGAGI (reference sequence). Germline trimming cut 5 bases from V and 2 bases from J; bases unmatched to any gene: 7. The CDR3 sequence is 15 residues long.

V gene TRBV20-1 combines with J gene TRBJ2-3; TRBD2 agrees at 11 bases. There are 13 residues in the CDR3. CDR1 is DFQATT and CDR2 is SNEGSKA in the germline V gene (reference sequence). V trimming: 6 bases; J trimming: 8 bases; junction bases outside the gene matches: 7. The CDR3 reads CSASLAGGFTQYF. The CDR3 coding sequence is TGCAGTGCGAGCCTAGCGGGGGGATTTACGCAGTATTTT.

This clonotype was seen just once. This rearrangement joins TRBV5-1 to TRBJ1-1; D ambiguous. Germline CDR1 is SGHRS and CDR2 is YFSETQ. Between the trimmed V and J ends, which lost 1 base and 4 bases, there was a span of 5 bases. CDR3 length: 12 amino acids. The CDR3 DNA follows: TGCGCCAGCAGCTTGACTAGCACTGAAGCTTTCTTT. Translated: CASSLTSTEAFF. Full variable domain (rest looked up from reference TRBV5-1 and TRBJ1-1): KAGVTQTPRYLIKTRGQQVTLSCSPISGHRSVSWYQQTPGQGLQFLFEYFSETQRNKGNFPGRFSGRQFSNSRSEMNVSTLELGDSALYLCASSLTSTEAFFGQGTRLTVV.

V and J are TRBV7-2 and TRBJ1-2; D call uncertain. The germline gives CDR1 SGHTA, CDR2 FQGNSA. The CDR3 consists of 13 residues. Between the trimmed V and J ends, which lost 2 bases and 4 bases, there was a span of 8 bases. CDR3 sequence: CASSLQSLYGYTF. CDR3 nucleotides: TGTGCCAGCAGCTTACAGAGCCTCTATGGCTACACCTTC.

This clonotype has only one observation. CDR3 coding DNA: TGCAGCGTTGAACCTACTAGCGGGGGGGACAATGAGCAGTTCTTC. It encodes CSVEPTSGGDNEQFF. The genes are TRBV29-1 and TRBJ2-1, with 13 nucleotides matching TRBD2. Per germline, CDR1 SQVTM and CDR2 ANQGSEA. V lost 2 bases and J lost 5; bases outside the gene matches: 3. The CDR3 contains 15 residues.

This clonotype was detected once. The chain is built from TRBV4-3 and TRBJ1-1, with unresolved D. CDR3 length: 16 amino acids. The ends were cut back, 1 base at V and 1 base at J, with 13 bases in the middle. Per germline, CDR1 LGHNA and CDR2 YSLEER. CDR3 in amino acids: CASSQVSRVANTEAFF. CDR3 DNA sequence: TGCGCCAGCAGCCAAGTTTCCCGGGTGGCGAACACTGAAGCTTTCTTT.

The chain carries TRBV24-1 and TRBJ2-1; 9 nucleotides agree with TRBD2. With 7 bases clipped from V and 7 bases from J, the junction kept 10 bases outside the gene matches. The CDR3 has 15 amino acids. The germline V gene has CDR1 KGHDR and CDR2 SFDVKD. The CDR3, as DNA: TGTGCCACCAGCTCGTCCTATAGCGGGAGTAATGAGCAGTTCTTC. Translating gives CATSSSYSGSNEQFF.

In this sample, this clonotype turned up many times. CDR3 residues: CSVDQMNTEAFF. CDR3 sequence (DNA): TGCAGCGTAGACCAAATGAACACTGAAGCTTTCTTT. The chain couples TRBV29-1 to TRBJ1-1, with D unresolved. The length of the CDR3 is 12 residues. The V end was cut by 6 bases, the J end by 0 bases, with 8 bases between. Looked up from germline, CDR1 is SQVTM and CDR2 is ANQGSEA.

The CDR3 region has the DNA TGTGCCAGCAGCTTAGCCCCTCACCCCAGACGGTTCTTC. The encoded protein is CASSLAPHPRRFF. The genes are TRBV7-9 and TRBJ2-1, with D uncertain. The germline CDR1 and CDR2 sequences are SEHNR and FQNEAQ (reference sequence). The germline V and J ends were trimmed by 0 bases and 15 bases, with 15 bases remaining between them. CDR3 length: 13 residues.

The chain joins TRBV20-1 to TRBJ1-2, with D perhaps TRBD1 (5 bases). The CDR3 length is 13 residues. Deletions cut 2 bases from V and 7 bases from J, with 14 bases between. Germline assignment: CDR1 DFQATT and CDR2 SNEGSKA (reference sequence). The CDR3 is CSARTAGSSGYTF. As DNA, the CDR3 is TGCAGTGCTAGAACTGCAGGGAGCTCTGGCTACACCTTC.

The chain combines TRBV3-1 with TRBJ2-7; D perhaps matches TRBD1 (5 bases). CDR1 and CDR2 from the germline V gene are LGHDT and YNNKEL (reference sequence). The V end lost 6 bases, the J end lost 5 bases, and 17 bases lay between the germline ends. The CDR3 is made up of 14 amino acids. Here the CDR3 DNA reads TGTGCCAGCAGTCCGGACATGAGAGAGGACGAGCAGTACTTC. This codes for CASSPDMREDEQYF.

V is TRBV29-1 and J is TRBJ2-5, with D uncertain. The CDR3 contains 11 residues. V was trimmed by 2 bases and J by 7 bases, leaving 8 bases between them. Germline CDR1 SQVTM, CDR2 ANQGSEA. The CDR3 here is CSVETPGTQYF. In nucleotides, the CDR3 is TGCAGCGTTGAAACCCCAGGGACCCAGTACTTC.